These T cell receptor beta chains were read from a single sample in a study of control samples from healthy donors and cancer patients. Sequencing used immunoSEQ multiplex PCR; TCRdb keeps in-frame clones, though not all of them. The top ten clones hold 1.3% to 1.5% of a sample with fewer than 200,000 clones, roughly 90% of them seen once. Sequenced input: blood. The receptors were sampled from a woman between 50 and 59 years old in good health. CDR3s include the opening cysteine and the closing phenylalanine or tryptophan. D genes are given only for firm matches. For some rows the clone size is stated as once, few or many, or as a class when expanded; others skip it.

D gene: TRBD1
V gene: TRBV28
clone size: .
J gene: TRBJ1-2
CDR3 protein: CASRFGQGIWYGYTF
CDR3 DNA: TGTGCCAGCCGTTTCGGACAGGGGATATGGTATGGCTACACCTTC

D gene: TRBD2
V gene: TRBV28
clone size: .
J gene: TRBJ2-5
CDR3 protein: CASASPSGSKTQYF
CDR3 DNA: TGTGCCAGCGCAAGTCCCAGCGGGAGTAAGACCCAGTACTTC

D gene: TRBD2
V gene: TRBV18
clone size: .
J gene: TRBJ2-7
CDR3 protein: CASSPPGLSRTEQYF
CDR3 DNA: TGTGCCAGCTCACCACCGGGACTAAGCCGTACCGAGCAGTACTTC

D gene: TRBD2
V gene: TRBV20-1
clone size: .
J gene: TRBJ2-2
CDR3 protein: CSASNGLAGFKAGELFF
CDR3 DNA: TGCAGTGCTAGTAACGGACTAGCGGGATTTAAGGCCGGGGAGCTGTTTTTT

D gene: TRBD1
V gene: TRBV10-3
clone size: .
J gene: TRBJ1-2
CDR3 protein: CAISRGQERGYGYTF
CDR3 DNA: TGTGCCATCAGTCGGGGACAGGAGAGGGGCTATGGCTACACCTTC

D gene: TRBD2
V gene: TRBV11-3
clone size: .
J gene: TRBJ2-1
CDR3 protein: CASRGTSGYNEQFF
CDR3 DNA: TGTGCCAGCAGGGGGACTAGCGGCTACAATGAGCAGTTCTTC

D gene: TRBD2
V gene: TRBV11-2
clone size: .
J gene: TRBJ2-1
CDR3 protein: CASSSGLAIGVSYNEQFF
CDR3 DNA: TGTGCCAGCAGCTCGGGACTAGCTATTGGTGTTTCCTACAATGAGCAGTTCTTC

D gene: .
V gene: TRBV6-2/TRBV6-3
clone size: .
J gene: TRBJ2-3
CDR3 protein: CASSYVSGTDTQYF
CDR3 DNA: TGTGCCAGCAGTTACGTCAGCGGCACAGATACGCAGTATTTT

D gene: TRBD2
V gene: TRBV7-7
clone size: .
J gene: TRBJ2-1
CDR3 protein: CASSPRLAGVKNEQFF
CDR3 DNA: TGTGCCAGCAGCCCTCGACTAGCGGGGGTAAAAAATGAGCAGTTCTTC

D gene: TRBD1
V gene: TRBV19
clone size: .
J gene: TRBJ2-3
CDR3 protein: CASSMTGSSTDTQYF
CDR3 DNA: TGTGCCAGTAGTATGACAGGGTCTAGCACAGATACGCAGTATTTT

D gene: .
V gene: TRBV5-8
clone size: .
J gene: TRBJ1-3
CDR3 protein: CASSFRGPSSGNTIYF
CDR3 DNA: TGTGCCAGCAGCTTCCGGGGACCCAGCTCTGGAAACACCATATATTTT

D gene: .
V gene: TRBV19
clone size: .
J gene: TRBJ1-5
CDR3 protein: CASSYGQSLNQPQHF
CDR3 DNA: TGTGCCAGTAGTTACGGACAGAGCTTAAATCAGCCCCAGCATTTT

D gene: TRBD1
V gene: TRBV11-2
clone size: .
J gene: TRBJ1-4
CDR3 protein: CASSSTGSPNEKLFF
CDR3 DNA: TGTGCCAGCAGCTCGACAGGGTCTCCTAATGAAAAACTGTTTTTT

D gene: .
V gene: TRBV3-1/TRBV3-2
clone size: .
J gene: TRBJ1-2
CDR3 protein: CASTKAGGSGAPSNYGYTF
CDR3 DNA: TGTGCCAGCACTAAAGCTGGGGGATCAGGGGCACCTTCTAACTATGGCTACACCTTC

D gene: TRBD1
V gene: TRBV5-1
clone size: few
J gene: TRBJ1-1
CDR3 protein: CASSPQPGQGAIEAFF
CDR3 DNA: TGCGCCAGCAGCCCTCAACCGGGACAGGGGGCAATTGAAGCTTTCTTT

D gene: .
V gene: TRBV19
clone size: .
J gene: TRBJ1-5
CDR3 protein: CASRSGTDFYSNQPQHF
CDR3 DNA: TGTGCCAGTAGGTCCGGGACGGATTTCTATAGCAATCAGCCCCAGCATTTT

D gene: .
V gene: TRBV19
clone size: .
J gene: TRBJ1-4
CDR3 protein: CASSILETDEKLFF
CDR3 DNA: TGTGCCAGTAGTATACTCGAGACGGATGAAAAACTGTTTTTT

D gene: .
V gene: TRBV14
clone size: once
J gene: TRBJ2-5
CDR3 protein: CASSPGRQGLWETQYF
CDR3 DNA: TGTGCCAGCAGCCCGGGGCGGCAGGGGTTGTGGGAGACCCAGTACTTC

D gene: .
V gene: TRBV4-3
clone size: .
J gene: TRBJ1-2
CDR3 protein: CASSPVRDQGASGYTF
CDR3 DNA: TGCGCCAGCAGCCCAGTCCGGGACCAGGGTGCCTCTGGCTACACCTTC

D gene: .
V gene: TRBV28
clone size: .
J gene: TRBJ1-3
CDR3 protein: CASRHTHSGNTIYF
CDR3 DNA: TGTGCCAGCAGACATACTCACTCTGGAAACACCATATATTTT

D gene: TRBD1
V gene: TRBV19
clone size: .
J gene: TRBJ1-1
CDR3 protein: CASSTTGGPTLAFF
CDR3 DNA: TGTGCCAGTAGTACTACAGGGGGCCCAACCCTGGCTTTCTTT

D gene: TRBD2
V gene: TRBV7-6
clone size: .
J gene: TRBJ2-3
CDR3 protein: CASSHPRGGTVDTQYF
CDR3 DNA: TGTGCCAGCAGCCACCCGCGGGGAGGGACCGTAGATACGCAGTATTTT

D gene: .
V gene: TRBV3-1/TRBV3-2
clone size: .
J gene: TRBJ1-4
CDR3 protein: CASSRSDGNEKLFF
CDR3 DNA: TGTGCCAGCAGCCGGAGCGATGGGAATGAAAAACTGTTTTTT

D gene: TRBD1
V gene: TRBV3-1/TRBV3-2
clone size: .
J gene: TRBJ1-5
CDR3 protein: CASSQGLEQGNNQPQHF
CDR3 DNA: TGTGCCAGCAGCCAAGGATTAGAACAGGGGAATAATCAGCCCCAGCATTTT

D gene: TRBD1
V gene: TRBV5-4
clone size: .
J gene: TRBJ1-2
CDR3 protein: CASSLTGGNYGYTF
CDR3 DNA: TGTGCCAGCAGCTTGACAGGGGGCAACTATGGCTACACCTTC

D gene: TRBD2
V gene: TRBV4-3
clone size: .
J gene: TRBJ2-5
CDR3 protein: CASSQGLAGGQETQYF
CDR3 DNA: TGCGCCAGCAGCCAAGGACTAGCGGGCGGCCAAGAGACCCAGTACTTC

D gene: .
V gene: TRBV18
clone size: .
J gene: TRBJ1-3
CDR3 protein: CASSPPSTGNTIYF
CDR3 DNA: TGTGCCAGCTCACCACCATCTACTGGAAACACCATATATTTT

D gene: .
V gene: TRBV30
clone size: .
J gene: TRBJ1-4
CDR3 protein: CAWMGDNNEKLFF
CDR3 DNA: TGTGCCTGGATGGGAGACAATAATGAAAAACTGTTTTTT

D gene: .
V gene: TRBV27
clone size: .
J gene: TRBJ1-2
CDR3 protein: CASSSIGIYGYTF
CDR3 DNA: TGTGCCAGCAGTTCCATCGGGATTTATGGCTACACCTTC

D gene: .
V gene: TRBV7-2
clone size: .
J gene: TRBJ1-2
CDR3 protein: CASSLGAETNGYTF
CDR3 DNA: TGTGCCAGCAGCTTAGGGGCAGAAACCAATGGCTACACCTTC

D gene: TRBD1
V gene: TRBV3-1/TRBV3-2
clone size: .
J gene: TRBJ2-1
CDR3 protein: CASSQSGTGMRNEQFF
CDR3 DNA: TGTGCCAGCAGCCAATCCGGGACAGGCATGAGAAATGAGCAGTTCTTC